This TCR beta chain was found in a study of cytomegalovirus exposure and HLA in healthy donors. In regard to this clone: Its antigen is unknown.

13 Jbeta primers and 60 Vbeta primers were used for the PCR. Clones were sequenced by immunoSEQ multiplex PCR, and TCRdb holds only the in-frame ones, with some missing. The sample has 130,000 to 150,000 clones; around 80% are singletons. Germline CDR1 reads LGHNT; CDR2 reads FRNRAP. The V gene lost 1 base and the J gene lost 0 bases, with 9 bases spanning the gap. This CDR3 region has 15 residues. Overall study findings and caveats: HLA-A and HLA-B allele assignments for most subjects were reportedly predicted accurately using TCR beta sequences. In a later analysis, across HLA loci, associated TCR counts were highest for DRB1, lowest for HLA-C. The authors assumed roughly uniform sequencing depth across donors for presence/absence analyses. The study designated 150 to 200 TCR beta chains cytomegalovirus-associated.

The clonotype originates from a man aged 35-49 years in good health and CMV-seronegative. The chain couples TRBV12-5 to TRBJ1-1; maybe TRBD1 (6 bases). Material for sequencing was PBMCs. In DNA form, the CDR3 reads TGTGCTAGTGGTTTGGATGACAGGTTGAACACTGAAGCTTTCTTT. Encoded protein: CASGLDDRLNTEAFF.